These T cell receptor beta chains were read from a single sample in a study of blood T cell repertoires in COVID-19. Sequencing was performed with immunoSEQ multiplex PCR; in TCRdb, only in-frame clones are kept and a portion is missing. This table holds approximately 210,000 clones, almost 85% found once. The sample consisted of peripheral blood. The receptors were sampled from a middle-aged woman with acute or convalescent COVID-19. The CDR3 runs from the conserved cysteine through the conserved F or W.

v_call,j_call,cdr3_aa
TRBV10-1,TRBJ2-7,CASSESGLGTYEQYF
TRBV21-1,TRBJ2-1,CAIRTHWGNEQFF
TRBV11-2,TRBJ2-1,CASSLLPGQGFFNEQFF
TRBV24-1,TRBJ1-2,CATSDPGGANYGYTF
TRBV6-5,TRBJ1-2,CASGTVYGYTF
TRBV2,TRBJ2-1,CASNQRAYNEQFF
TRBV6-4,TRBJ2-4,CASSGRTSGKRAKNIQYF
TRBV19,TRBJ1-2,CASSISLYGYTF
TRBV10-2,TRBJ2-5,CASSENGTSGSFKETQYF
TRBV12-3/TRBV12-4,TRBJ1-1,CASSSRGEAFF